This passage covers 23 T cell receptor beta chains from one sample sequenced in a study of Ad26.COV2.S vaccination and SARS-CoV-2 variants. Profiled with immunoSEQ multiplex PCR; TCRdb holds only in-frame clones, not every one. The sample comprises around 140,000 clones, 86% of which are singletons, and approximately 5.1% rests with the top ten. The sequences come from peripheral blood, collected after recovery from COVID-19. Every receptor here comes from a human donor who had recovered from COVID-19.

This clone was seen a handful of times. The J gene is TRBJ2-6, the V gene TRBV6-5; D ambiguous. Germline-derived CDR1 and CDR2 are MNHEY and SVGAGI. The CDR3 is 13 amino acids. V was cut by 10 bases and J by 4 bases, with 11 bases left in between. CDR3 bases: TGTGCCACAACGTACGGGGGGGCCAACGTCCTGACTTTC. This sequence encodes CATTYGGANVLTF.

The chain employs TRBV28 and TRBJ1-2, with 12 nucleotides matching TRBD1. In germline, CDR1 is MDHEN, CDR2 SYDVKM. J lost 8 bases, V lost 6 bases, and 10 bases had no gene match. The CDR3 is 15 residues long. The CDR3 DNA reads as TGTGCCAGCAGACCGGGACAGGGGGCAGGGGCGGGCTACACCTTC. Amino acids: CASRPGQGAGAGYTF.

CDR3 protein: CASSLGVSGNTIYF. The CDR3 DNA reads TGTGCCAGCAGCTTGGGGGTCTCTGGAAACACCATATATTTT. The gene calls are TRBV5-6 and TRBJ1-3; D remains unclear. CDR1 is SGHDT and CDR2 is YYEEEE in the germline V gene. The CDR3 totals 14 residues. Deletions cut 0 bases from V and 0 bases from J, with 4 bases between.

The rearrangement links TRBV7-8 to TRBJ1-2; TRBD1 matches 7 bases. Unmatched junction bases numbered 8, after V lost 3 bases and J lost 1 base. The CDR3 consists of 16 residues. CDR1 and CDR2 (germline): SGHVS, FQNEAQ. The CDR3, as DNA: TGTGCCAGCAGCTTCGGGGGGACAGTCAATAACTATGGCTACACCTTC. Amino acids: CASSFGGTVNNYGYTF.

Of note for this clone: The junction departs from the called germline gene at one end, perhaps through a read error. This sequence joins TRBV6-1 and TRBJ1-2; possible D gene TRBD1, 6 bases. CDR1 MNHNS and CDR2 SASEGT come from the germline V gene. The CDR3 sequence is 13 residues long. CDR3 residues: CASSEIPDSRLGF. The CDR3 region has the DNA TGTGCCAGCAGTGAAATCCCGGACAGTCGCTTAGGGTTC.

This sequence joins TRBV6-5 and TRBJ1-2, with 8 bases matching TRBD1. V trimming: 5 bases; J trimming: 5 bases; junction bases outside the gene matches: 4. Germline V gives CDR1 MNHEY, CDR2 SVGAGI. This CDR3 region has 13 residues. The CDR3 region has the DNA TGTGCCAGCAGTCGAGGACAGGGATATGGCTACACCTTC. It yields the protein CASSRGQGYGYTF.

This clone was found once. This rearrangement joins TRBV28 to TRBJ2-5; TRBD1 is a possible D gene (6 bases). V lost 8 bases and J 2 bases, leaving 12 bases between the germline ends. The germline CDR1 and CDR2 sequences are MDHEN and SYDVKM. The CDR3 loop spans 13 amino acids. The CDR3 DNA follows: TGTGCCAGCCTCGACAGGAGACAAGAGACCCAGTACTTC. The encoded protein is CASLDRRQETQYF.

The sample holds one count of this clone. The V gene is TRBV19, the J gene TRBJ2-7; 7 positions match TRBD1. There are 14 residues in the CDR3. V gave up 6 bases and J gave up 2 bases; unmatched junction bases: 7. CDR1 is LNHDA and CDR2 is SQIVND in the germline V gene (reference sequence). CDR3 DNA: TGTGCCAGTAGCCTCGACAGGGTCCCCTACGAGCAGTACTTC. Translated: CASSLDRVPYEQYF. The full variable domain, its missing parts supplied by reference TRBV19 and TRBJ2-7, is DGGITQSPKYLFRKEGQNVTLSCEQNLNHDAMYWYRQDPGQGLRLIYYSQIVNDFQKGDIAEGYSVSREKKESFPLTVTSAQKNPTAFYLCASSLDRVPYEQYFGPGTRLTVT.

The chain links TRBV27 to TRBJ2-7; D not resolved. The CDR3 is 13 amino acids. Germline lookup yields CDR1 MNHEY and CDR2 SMNVEV (reference sequence). Trimming took 8 bases from V and 2 from J, leaving 13 bases between them. DNA of the CDR3: TGTGCCAGCCGTGGTGAAGGGCCCTACGAGCAGTACTTC. It encodes CASRGEGPYEQYF.

V is TRBV19 and J is TRBJ2-7; TRBD1 is a possible D gene (5 bases). Germline loops: CDR1 LNHDA, CDR2 SQIVND (reference sequence). This CDR3 region has 13 residues. Trimming left V 3 bases short and J 2 bases short, with 8 bases between. The CDR3 loop reads CASSIGRAYEQYF. As DNA, the CDR3 is TGTGCCAGTAGTATCGGCAGGGCCTACGAGCAGTACTTC. Full variable domain (missing parts from reference TRBV19 and TRBJ2-7): DGGITQSPKYLFRKEGQNVTLSCEQNLNHDAMYWYRQDPGQGLRLIYYSQIVNDFQKGDIAEGYSVSREKKESFPLTVTSAQKNPTAFYLCASSIGRAYEQYFGPGTRLTVT.

V usage is TRBV28 and J usage is TRBJ2-3; the D gene is possibly TRBD2 (6 bases). CDR3 length: 14 amino acids. V lost 2 bases and J 4 bases, leaving 10 bases between the germline ends. Germline loops: CDR1 MDHEN, CDR2 SYDVKM. The DNA of the CDR3 is TGTGCCAGCAGTTTAGGAGGGGTCGCAGATACGCAGTATTTT. Protein product: CASSLGGVADTQYF. The variable domain in full, completed from reference TRBV28 and TRBJ2-3, reads DVKVTQSSRYLVKRTGEKVFLECVQDMDHENMFWYRQDPGLGLRLIYFSYDVKMKEKGDIPEGYSVSREKKERFSLILESASTNQTSMYLCASSLGGVADTQYFGPGTRLTVL.

The chain links TRBV12-5 to TRBJ2-3; D is undetermined. CDR1 is LGHNT and CDR2 is FRNRAP in the germline V gene. The CDR3 is 11 residues long. V was pared by 1 base and J by 5 bases, with 1 base between. The CDR3 DNA sequence: TGTGCTAGTGGTTTGGAAGATACGCAGTATTTT. It yields the protein CASGLEDTQYF.

This chain links TRBV6-2 or TRBV6-3 with TRBJ2-5, with a weak D call TRBD2 (6 bases). Trimming removed 2 bases at V and 1 base at J, with 11 bases between. Germline values: CDR1 MNHEY, CDR2 SVGEGT. This CDR3 has 15 residues. In nucleotides, the CDR3 is TGTGCCAGCAGTTACGGGGGGATGGGCCAAGAGACCCAGTACTTC. It specifies CASSYGGMGQETQYF.

The chain links TRBV18 to TRBJ1-1, with unresolved D. The CDR3 length is 13 residues. Deletions cut 5 bases from V and 4 bases from J, with 11 bases between. CDR1 and CDR2 from the germline V gene are KGHSH and LQKENI. In DNA form, the CDR3 reads TGTGCCAGCTCAACCACCCATGGCACTGAAGCTTTCTTT. It specifies CASSTTHGTEAFF. Full variable domain (rest looked up from reference TRBV18 and TRBJ1-1): NAGVMQNPRHLVRRRGQEARLRCSPMKGHSHVYWYRQLPEEGLKFMVYLQKENIIDESGMPKERFSAEFPKEGPSILRIQQVVRGDSAAYFCASSTTHGTEAFFGQGTRLTVV.

The chain has TRBV7-9 and TRBJ2-3; D remains unclear. Germline lookup yields CDR1 SEHNR and CDR2 FQNEAQ (reference sequence). The CDR3 extends over 13 amino acids. The ends were cut back, 3 bases at V and 6 bases at J, with 10 bases in the middle. Written as DNA, the CDR3 is TGTGCCAGCAGCTTTGAAGGAAGCGATACGCAGTATTTT. Amino acids: CASSFEGSDTQYF.

The chain recombines TRBV15 with TRBJ2-7, with D possibly called TRBD1 or TRBD2 (5 bases each). The CDR3 is 14 amino acids. The germline V and J ends were trimmed by 0 bases and 3 bases, with 9 bases remaining between them. Germline V gene sequence: CDR1 LNHNV, CDR2 YYDKDF (reference sequence). The CDR3 DNA is TGTGCCACCAGCAGAGATCCAGGGAGCTACGAGCAGTACTTC. This gives the protein CATSRDPGSYEQYF. Variable domain in full (rest from reference TRBV15 and TRBJ2-7): DAMVIQNPRYQVTQFGKPVTLSCSQTLNHNVMYWYQQKSSQAPKLLFHYYDKDFNNEADTPDNFQSRRPNTSFCFLDIRSPGLGDTAMYLCATSRDPGSYEQYFGPGTRLTVT.

The V call is TRBV6-5, the J call TRBJ1-4; no definite D call. V gave up 2 bases and J gave up 0 bases, with 7 bases separating them. Germline V CDR1 and CDR2: MNHEY, SVGAGI. This CDR3 has 15 amino acids. CDR3 in DNA: TGTGCCAGCAGTTACGACCATTCAACTAATGAAAAACTGTTTTTT. Amino acid sequence: CASSYDHSTNEKLFF.

CDR3 residues: CASSYPPEDQPQHF. As DNA, the CDR3 is TGTGCCAGCAGTTACCCCCCCGAAGATCAGCCCCAGCATTTT. The V gene is TRBV6-2 or TRBV6-3, the J gene TRBJ1-5; D gene uncertain. Germline V gene data show CDR1 as MNHEY and CDR2 as SVGEGT. V was shortened by 2 bases and J by 5 bases, with 10 bases between the two germline ends. The CDR3 is made up of 14 amino acids.

The chain combines TRBV6-1 with TRBJ2-2; weak D call: TRBD1 (6 bases). The CDR3 loop spans 17 amino acids. In germline, CDR1 is MNHNS, CDR2 SASEGT. V lost 0 bases, J lost 7 bases, and 18 bases lay in between. CDR3: CASSEAQAVGALGELFF. CDR3 sequence (DNA): TGTGCCAGCAGTGAAGCGCAAGCTGTGGGGGCGCTCGGGGAGCTGTTTTTT.

The chain carries TRBV19 and TRBJ1-4; tentative D call: TRBD1 (6 bases). Trimming removed 2 bases at V and 13 bases at J, with 20 bases between. CDR3 length: 15 amino acids. Germline lookup yields CDR1 LNHDA and CDR2 SQIVND (reference sequence). The CDR3, as DNA: TGTGCCAGTAGTATACCGGGGCAGGGGAACTATGGACTGTTTTTT. Its translation: CASSIPGQGNYGLFF.

V and J are TRBV5-4 and TRBJ2-2, with D tentatively TRBD2 (5 bases). Germline assignment: CDR1 SGHNT and CDR2 YYREEE (reference sequence). V was cut by 4 bases and J by 4 bases, with 20 bases left in between. The CDR3 is 17 amino acids. The chain's CDR3 is CASSGRGGQRSTGELFF. The CDR3 DNA is TGTGCCAGCAGCGGCCGTGGTGGGCAGCGGAGCACCGGGGAGCTGTTTTTT.

This clone was found a few times. The chain combines TRBV5-4 with TRBJ1-5; D is unresolved. Between the trimmed V and J ends, which lost 2 bases and 6 bases, there was a span of 9 bases. Germline V gene lookup returns CDR1 SGHNT and CDR2 YYREEE (reference sequence). The CDR3 has 13 amino acids. CDR3 loop: CASSFRPGQPQHF. As DNA, the CDR3 is TGTGCCAGCAGCTTCCGCCCGGGTCAGCCCCAGCATTTT. Based on the CDR3 plus reference TRBV5-4 and TRBJ1-5, the full variable domain is ETGVTQSPTHLIKTRGQQVTLRCSSQSGHNTVSWYQQALGQGPQFIFQYYREEENGRGNFPPRFSGLQFPNYSSELNVNALELDDSALYLCASSFRPGQPQHFGDGTRLSIL.

The chain links TRBV20-1 to TRBJ2-7; D might be TRBD2 (5 bases). Trimming stripped 3 bases from V and 2 bases from J, with 14 bases between. The CDR3 is made up of 14 amino acids. Per germline, CDR1 DFQATT and CDR2 SNEGSKA (reference sequence). The CDR3 nucleotides are TGCAGTGCTAGTTTTGCGAGGGCCCCCTACGAGCAGTACTTC. Its protein product is CSASFARAPYEQYF.